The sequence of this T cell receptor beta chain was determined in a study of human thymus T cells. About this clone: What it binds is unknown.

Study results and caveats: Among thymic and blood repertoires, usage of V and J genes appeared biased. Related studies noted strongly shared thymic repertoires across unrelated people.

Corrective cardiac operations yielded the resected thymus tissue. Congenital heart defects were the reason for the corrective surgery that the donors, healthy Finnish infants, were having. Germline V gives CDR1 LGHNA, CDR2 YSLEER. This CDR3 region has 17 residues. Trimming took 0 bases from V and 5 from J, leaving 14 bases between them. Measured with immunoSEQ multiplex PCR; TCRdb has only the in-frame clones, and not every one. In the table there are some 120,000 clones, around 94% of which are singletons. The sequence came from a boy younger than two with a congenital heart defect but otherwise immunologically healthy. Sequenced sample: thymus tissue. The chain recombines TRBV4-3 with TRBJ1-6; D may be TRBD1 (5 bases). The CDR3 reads CASSQDFAREDNSPLHF. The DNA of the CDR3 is TGCGCCAGCAGCCAAGATTTCGCCAGGGAGGATAATTCACCCCTCCACTTT.